This TCR beta chain was obtained from a study of CD8+CD57+ T cells in acquired aplastic anemia (dated by TCRdb to between 2017 and 2018). At the level of the whole study: A mean of around 3.2 ug of DNA, ranging from roughly 0.19 to 27.4 ug, was extracted from sorted CD4+ and CD8+ cells. For healthy donor samples, the average read count was around 9.8 million for CD4+ cells and approximately 11 million for CD8+ cells. Study-wide conclusions, independent of this receptor: About 28 CD8+ CDR3 sequences were found in both patients and controls but appeared to be highly expressed in patients and within the immunodominant clones of the patients. Patients and healthy controls showed no significant difference in CD8+ Simpson's diversity (P=0.060).

A word on this clonotype: Its antigen has not been determined. Base qualities are missing; no much larger clone stands one base away.

Including cysteine and phenylalanine, the CDR3 has 13 amino acids. Just the 39-base CDR3 DNA is kept, in frame starting at base 1. Trimming costs V 8 bases and J 0 bases, and their ends lie 10 bases apart. From a lookup of the germline V gene, CDR1 and CDR2 are SNHLY and FYNNEI. Profiling of TCR beta VDJ combinations and CDR3 sequences used genomic DNA as the template. An Illumina HiSeq 2000 was the platform used for TCR repertoire sequencing. Regarding the original processing steps: TRBV/TRBJ rearrangement plots, CDR3 size and DJ length profiles, and Simpson's diversity index were used to assess repertoires. Whichever DNA sequence was most abundant in the deep sequencing data was defined as the immunodominant clone. CDR3 amino acid sequences were screened for sharing across subjects and were compared with published repertoires and the VDJdb database. In-frame beta chains were kept once TCRdb had trimmed the public reads at Q25 with fastp and called clones with MiXCR. Each CDR3 protein gets just one entry, which takes the most common genes and DNA from the rows behind it. TCRdb assigned the V and J calls; the authors' analysis was not used. Present in this sample are some 150,000 distinct CDR3 sequences, approximately 41% of which were seen just once. Around 8.4% of the sample comes from the top ten.

In the study, sorted CD4+ and CD8+ blood T cells from patients with severe aplastic anemia and from healthy subjects underwent deep sequencing of TCR repertoires. Ficoll-Paque density gradient centrifugation was used to isolate peripheral blood mononuclear cells. Before DNA extraction, CD4+ and CD8+ T cells were sorted by FACS or by magnetic beads. The sequenced sample was sorted CD4+, CD8+, or CD8+CD57+ T cells (not recorded which) from PBMCs. Here the chain combines TRBV2 and TRBJ1-1; TRBD1 is a weak D gene call, 5 bases matching. This TCR derives from a human donor in good health, serving as a control. The CDR3 protein sequence reads: CASLLGVNTEAFF. The DNA sequence is TGTGCCAGCCTCCTGGGGGTGAACACTGAAGCTTTCTTT.